The present TCR beta chain was sequenced within a study of cytomegalovirus exposure and HLA in healthy donors (dated by TCRdb to about 2017). About the investigation overall: The 500 to 700 repertoires of the first cohort and the approximately 110 validation repertoires were produced on the same platform, according to a later analysis. The study aimed to test whether signatures of past pathogen exposure could be identified by cataloging public T cell receptors. A separate validation cohort of roughly 130 different subjects was used in addition to the approximately 670-subject first cohort. High-throughput TCR immunosequencing, statistical association of individual TCRs with disease status, and machine learning were combined to predict cytomegalovirus infection status.

Based on the germline V gene (reference sequence), the CDR1 and CDR2 sequences are MNHEY and SMNVEV. Trimming at the junction amounts to 3 bases on V and 8 bases on J, and the germline ends lie 11 bases apart. From the cysteine up to the phenylalanine, the CDR3 has a length of 13 residues. The DNA shown is the 39-base CDR3, in frame from base 1. This clone appeared a single time. No antigen is known for it. Base qualities are not recorded, but no much larger clone differs from it by a single base. The investigation overall reported the following: According to the authors, the approach could potentially be generalized to other disease states and immunological phenotypes. Most TCR sequences were seen in very few donors, while some public TCRs were found in many individuals. A few of the identified cytomegalovirus-associated TCR beta chains were confirmed in vitro to be specific for cytomegalovirus antigens. Subsequent analysis determined that TCRs grouped into clusters in the first cohort also showed a tendency toward co-occurrence across the roughly 120 validation repertoires, and 85% to 95% of cluster scores exceeded 0. Cytomegalovirus status was reported to be diagnosed by the classifier with high specificity and sensitivity in both the original and validation cohorts. The study gave a list of under 200 TCR beta chains associated with cytomegalovirus. All 120 or so repertoires were used to score co-occurrence in the validation cohort in a later analysis, because that analysis had no HLA typing for the cohort.

The protocol used for the library was the immunoSEQ multiplex PCR assay. The original methods were these. A statistical classification framework was built to diagnose cytomegalovirus status from the catalog of TCR beta chain sequences. The source is immuneACCESS, and TCRdb retained only in-frame sequences with V and J called. Part of the clones is not carried over; for the studies checked, unresolved V genes explain less than half of this, and the remainder is unexplained. Clone size and the V and J calls come from that table; the DNA yielded D and trimming. This sample lists over 150,000 clones; 86% were detected once. The ten largest clones add up to about 20% of the sample. The donors were included in the validation cohort of some 120 subjects, a group kept apart from the roughly 610-subject first cohort.

The sequence links TRBV27 to TRBJ2-1; confidence is insufficient to name the D gene. The sequence came from a man between 18 and 35 years old in good health and CMV-seropositive. Sequencing was carried out using PBMCs. The CDR3 has the sequence CASSLKPGHEQFF. The DNA is TGTGCCAGCAGTTTGAAACCTGGGCATGAGCAGTTCTTC.